This T cell receptor beta chain was captured by sequencing in a study of cytomegalovirus exposure and HLA in healthy donors. Whole-study findings and limits: A previous analysis found most TCR beta V segments productive roughly 87% or roughly 30% of the time. TCR beta sequences reportedly predicted the HLA-A and HLA-B alleles of most subjects accurately. In all likelihood, a cluster of highly shared sequence variants was a sequencing artifact.

On this clone itself: The antigen is not known.

The study ran its PCR with 60 Vbeta and 13 Jbeta primers. Assay used: immunoSEQ multiplex PCR; TCRdb lists only in-frame clones, some missing. The table shows some 140,000 clones, with 65% to 80% occurring only once. The CDR3 sequence is 14 residues long. In germline, CDR1 is SGDLS, CDR2 YYNGEE. Unmatched junction bases numbered 3, after V lost 0 bases and J lost 4 bases. The source of this sequence is a male donor in good health and CMV-seropositive. Sequenced: PBMCs. This chain connects TRBV9 to TRBJ1-2; 7 nucleotides align to TRBD1. Here the CDR3 DNA reads TGTGCCAGCAGCGTAGGTGGGACAGCCTATGGCTACACCTTC. Amino acid sequence: CASSVGGTAYGYTF.